The T cell receptor beta chain under discussion was sequenced for a study of T cell changes during pregnancy in multiple sclerosis. The repertoire was sequenced with immunoSEQ multiplex PCR; TCRdb's copy has only in-frame clones and lacks some. The sample comprises 20,000 to 25,000 clones, 75% to 90% of which are singletons, and approximately 1% rests with the top ten. The germline CDR1 and CDR2 sequences are SGHRS and YFSETQ. The V gene end was trimmed by 6 bases and the J gene end by 4 bases; junction bases not matched to a gene: 11. CDR3 length: 15 amino acids. The receptor was isolated from a female donor in good health, enrolled as a control in a pregnancy study. The V and J genes are TRBV5-1 and TRBJ1-2, with 8 bases matching TRBD1. Sequences were derived from CD4+ T cells from peripheral blood mononuclear cells, sampled in the first trimester of pregnancy. DNA of the CDR3: TGCGCCAGCAAATCCACCAGGGGGCAGAGCTATGGCTACACCTTC. Its protein is CASKSTRGQSYGYTF.